Below, 4 T cell receptor beta chains from the same sample are listed, as sequenced in a study of T-cell reconstitution after alpha-beta-depleted transplantation in children. Preparing the TCRbeta library involved the use of unique molecular identifiers. TCRdb ran MiXCR on the PCR reads and lists one entry per CDR3 protein. The table shows about 600,000 distinct CDR3 sequences, with about an eighth occurring only once. Sequenced here: PBMCs, mostly from graft donor cells, sampled 360 days after TCRalphabeta/CD19-depleted stem cell transplant. These TCRs come from a male patient between 10 and 17 years old who had a stem cell transplant for acute myeloid leukemia, so the T cells may come from the graft donor.

This clonotype was counted between two and nine times. This chain links TRBV10-3 with TRBJ2-1; 7 bases agree with TRBD1. V gave up 3 bases and J gave up 8 bases; unmatched junction bases: 16. The CDR3 has 17 residues. The germline CDR1 and CDR2 sequences are ENHRY and SYGVKD. The CDR3 spells CAISEPRQGPVTDEQFF. The CDR3 DNA is TGTGCCATCAGTGAACCTCGACAGGGACCAGTTACGGATGAGCAGTTCTTC.

J is TRBJ2-1 and V is TRBV18; unclear D gene. The CDR3 is 11 amino acids. The germline V gene has CDR1 KGHSH and CDR2 LQKENI. Trimming left V 9 bases short and J 8 bases short, with 11 bases between. The CDR3 loop reads CASLYADEQFF. The CDR3 region has the DNA TGTGCCAGTCTCTATGCGGATGAGCAGTTCTTC. Filled out from reference TRBV18 and TRBJ2-1, the complete variable domain reads NAGVMQNPRHLVRRRGQEARLRCSPMKGHSHVYWYRQLPEEGLKFMVYLQKENIIDESGMPKERFSAEFPKEGPSILRIQQVVRGDSAAYFCASLYADEQFFGPGTRLTVL.

The chain couples TRBV30 to TRBJ2-1, with 12 bases identical to TRBD1. The germline V gene encodes CDR1 GTSNPN and CDR2 SVGIG (reference sequence). This CDR3 comprises 14 residues. Germline trimming cut 5 bases from V and 6 bases from J; bases unmatched to any gene: 5. CDR3 bases: TGTGCCTGGGCCGGGACAGGGGGCATCAATGAGCAGTTCTTC. It encodes CAWAGTGGINEQFF.

The chain links TRBV7-6 to TRBJ2-1; 8 positions match TRBD2. V gave up 2 bases and J gave up 0 bases; unmatched junction bases: 6. This CDR3 has 17 amino acids. Germline V gene data show CDR1 as SGHVS and CDR2 as FNYEAQ. In DNA, the CDR3 is TGTGCCAGCAGCTTACATTTCAGCGGGGGCTCCTACAATGAGCAGTTCTTC. Encoded protein: CASSLHFSGGSYNEQFF.